Listed below are T cell receptor beta chains from one sample, sequenced in a study of glioma-infiltrating T cells. Each CDR3 protein gets one entry after TCRdb re-called the multiplex PCR reads with MiXCR. Of under 200,000 distinct CDR3 sequences listed, approximately 40% are singletons. Specimen: glioma tissue, nonneoplastic brain tissue, or PBMCs (not recorded which). The origin of the receptors is a human donor with low-grade glioma or glioblastoma, undergoing nonglioma brain surgery, or in good health (not recorded which). Each CDR3 is given with its conserved first and last residue. Fields, in order: clone size, J gene, D gene, V gene, CDR3 protein, CDR3 DNA. The D gene is left open where the match is weak. Size is omitted from some rows. Given values are once, few, many or a class for expanded clones.

clone_size: many
j_call: TRBJ2-7
d_call: -
v_call: TRBV3-1
cdr3_aa: CASSQDDLGHPNKQYF
cdr3_nt: TGTGCCAGCAGCCAAGATGACCTCGGACACCCTAACAAGCAGTACTTC

clone_size: -
j_call: TRBJ1-5
d_call: TRBD1
v_call: TRBV19
cdr3_aa: CATDHRGWGANQPQHF
cdr3_nt: TGTGCCACCGACCACAGGGGGTGGGGGGCTAATCAGCCCCAGCATTTT

clone_size: few
j_call: TRBJ2-2
d_call: TRBD1
v_call: TRBV2
cdr3_aa: CASSRQGEKTGELFF
cdr3_nt: TGTGCCAGCAGTCGACAGGGAGAGAAAACCGGGGAGCTGTTTTTT

clone_size: many
j_call: TRBJ1-1
d_call: TRBD1
v_call: TRBV10-3
cdr3_aa: CAISESKTGAGNTEAFF
cdr3_nt: TGTGCCATCAGTGAGTCGAAGACAGGGGCTGGGAACACTGAAGCTTTCTTT

clone_size: many
j_call: TRBJ1-5
d_call: -
v_call: TRBV2
cdr3_aa: CARESGGNNQPQHF
cdr3_nt: TGTGCCAGAGAGTCCGGGGGCAACAATCAGCCCCAGCATTTT

clone_size: -
j_call: TRBJ2-7
d_call: TRBD1
v_call: TRBV6-7
cdr3_aa: CARDREYEQYF
cdr3_nt: TGTGCCCGAGACAGGGAGTACGAGCAGTACTTC

clone_size: once
j_call: TRBJ2-1
d_call: TRBD2
v_call: TRBV2
cdr3_aa: CAGSRTSGRTPYNEQFF
cdr3_nt: TGTGCCGGCAGCCGGACTAGCGGGAGGACACCCTACAATGAGCAGTTCTTC

clone_size: many
j_call: TRBJ1-2
d_call: TRBD1
v_call: TRBV20-1
cdr3_aa: CSARDLGQNYGYTF
cdr3_nt: TGCAGTGCTAGAGATTTGGGACAGAACTATGGCTACACCTTC

clone_size: few
j_call: TRBJ2-1
d_call: -
v_call: TRBV19
cdr3_aa: CASSPYSVASYNEQFF
cdr3_nt: TGTGCCAGTAGTCCTTATAGCGTCGCATCCTACAATGAGCAGTTCTTC

clone_size: many
j_call: TRBJ2-7
d_call: TRBD2
v_call: TRBV3-1
cdr3_aa: CASSQSRLAGFYEQYF
cdr3_nt: TGTGCCAGCAGCCAGAGCCGACTAGCGGGATTCTACGAGCAGTACTTC

clone_size: -
j_call: TRBJ2-5
d_call: -
v_call: TRBV27
cdr3_aa: CASISPGDTQYF
cdr3_nt: TGTGCCAGCATATCGCCCGGAGATACCCAGTACTTC

clone_size: few
j_call: TRBJ2-3
d_call: -
v_call: TRBV2
cdr3_aa: CASKPEVTQYF
cdr3_nt: TGTGCCAGTAAACCCGAAGTTACGCAGTATTTT

clone_size: -
j_call: TRBJ2-5
d_call: -
v_call: TRBV4-1
cdr3_aa: CASSKLIWETQYF
cdr3_nt: TGCGCCAGCAGCAAACTGATATGGGAGACCCAGTACTTC

clone_size: many
j_call: TRBJ1-1
d_call: -
v_call: TRBV28
cdr3_aa: CATATENTEAFF
cdr3_nt: TGTGCCACGGCGACGGAGAACACTGAAGCTTTCTTT

clone_size: -
j_call: TRBJ1-2
d_call: -
v_call: TRBV30
cdr3_aa: CAWERTANQLYGYTF
cdr3_nt: TGTGCCTGGGAAAGGACAGCCAATCAACTCTATGGCTACACCTTC

clone_size: many
j_call: TRBJ2-1
d_call: -
v_call: TRBV2
cdr3_aa: CASSDEDSSKQFF
cdr3_nt: TGTGCCAGCAGTGATGAGGACAGTTCCAAGCAGTTCTTC

clone_size: -
j_call: TRBJ2-5
d_call: -
v_call: TRBV5-1
cdr3_aa: CASSLTPWGETQYF
cdr3_nt: TGCGCCAGCAGCTTGACACCCTGGGGGGAGACCCAGTACTTC

clone_size: -
j_call: TRBJ2-1
d_call: -
v_call: TRBV7-6
cdr3_aa: CASSLMVRGTGNEQFF
cdr3_nt: TGTGCCAGCAGCTTAATGGTGAGAGGGACGGGCAATGAGCAGTTCTTC